The 19 T cell receptor beta chains below all came from one sample that was sequenced in a study of spatial heterogeneity in lung cancer. Study results and caveats: Expanded alpha and beta TCR counts within tumors tracked tumor mutation counts.

No antigens are known for them. One entry per CDR3 protein, called by TCRdb with MiXCR from the 5' RACE reads. The data show about 6,300 distinct CDR3 sequences, approximately 1.3% seen once. Sample time point: sample taken at primary tumor resection. The specimen comprised lung tumor tissue, sampled at surgery. These receptors were collected from a male donor with early-stage non-small cell lung cancer.

Many counts were recorded for this clonotype. The chain has TRBV11-2 and TRBJ1-1; 7 bases map to TRBD1. Germline V lookup: CDR1 SGHAT, CDR2 FQNNGV. V was pared by 5 bases and J by 1 base, with 7 bases of the junction left unmatched. The CDR3 has 15 residues. In DNA, the CDR3 is TGTGCCAGCAGCCTACTGACAGGGACGAACACTGAAGCTTTCTTT. Translation gives CASSLLTGTNTEAFF.

On this clonotype: A much larger clone differs by one base, so this may be a read error. The chain's CDR3 is CASSRGQGASSTEAFF. The DNA of the CDR3 is TGTGCCAGCAGTCGCGGACAGGGGGCAAGTTCGACTGAAGCTTTCTTT. This chain connects TRBV6-5 to TRBJ1-1; 11 positions match TRBD1. In germline, CDR1 is MNHEY, CDR2 SVGAGI. The junction had 10 bases not matched to a gene; V was cut back by 5 bases and J by 5 bases. This CDR3 contains 16 residues.

This clonotype was seen ten or more times. V gene TRBV6-6 combines with J gene TRBJ1-4; D may be TRBD1 (6 bases). Trimming took off 6 bases at V and 8 bases at J, with 28 bases between the two ends. Germline-derived CDR1 and CDR2 are MNHNY and SVGAGI (reference sequence). This CDR3 region has 18 residues. CDR3 loop: CASSTINRDPSRGEKLFF. The CDR3 DNA sequence: TGTGCCAGCAGCACCATTAACAGGGACCCCTCTAGAGGGGAAAAACTGTTTTTT.

This clonotype was observed many times. The chain has TRBV3-1 and TRBJ1-4; D is uncertain. V was cut by 4 bases and J by 6 bases, with 15 bases left in between. The CDR3 is 15 residues long. CDR1 is LGHDT, CDR2 YNNKEL, per germline (reference sequence). The CDR3 reads CASSRNPGGDEKLFF. The CDR3 DNA reads TGTGCCAGCAGCCGAAACCCTGGTGGGGATGAAAAACTGTTTTTT.

At least ten counts were recorded for this clonotype. The rearrangement joins TRBV10-1 to TRBJ2-5; TRBD2 matches at 10 bases. This CDR3 has 18 amino acids. CDR1 WNHNN and CDR2 SYGVQD come from the germline V gene (reference sequence). V lost 3 bases and J lost 4; bases outside the gene matches: 14. The CDR3 sequence is CASSEGTGASGSRETQYF. In nucleotides, the CDR3 is TGCGCCAGCAGTGAAGGGACGGGGGCTAGCGGGAGTCGAGAGACCCAGTACTTC.

Many counts were recorded for this clonotype. This chain connects TRBV20-1 to TRBJ2-7; unclear D gene. Trimming left V 0 bases short and J 0 bases short, with 12 bases between. Germline V lookup: CDR1 DFQATT, CDR2 SNEGSKA (reference sequence). CDR3 length: 15 residues. The CDR3 region has the DNA TGCAGTGCTAGAGACGTCCGCTCACACTCCTACGAGCAGTACTTC. Protein sequence: CSARDVRSHSYEQYF.

In this sample, this clonotype is large. This sequence joins TRBV12-5 and TRBJ2-3, with 7 bases fitting TRBD2. The CDR3 sequence is 18 residues long. V shed 4 bases and J 0 bases; nucleotides not matched to a gene: 13. Germline CDR1 and CDR2: LGHNT and FRNRAP. The CDR3 nucleotides are TGTGCTAGTGGTTCGTCGGGAGGTGTGAGGCCTAGCACAGATACGCAGTATTTT. Amino acids: CASGSSGGVRPSTDTQYF.

This clonotype was detected ten times or more. The V gene is TRBV5-6, the J gene TRBJ1-2; tentatively, D is TRBD1 (6 bases). Germline V CDR1 and CDR2: SGHDT, YYEEEE. Between the trimmed V and J ends, which lost 3 bases and 5 bases, there was a span of 14 bases. The CDR3 consists of 14 residues. The CDR3 DNA is TGTGCCAGCAGCTACGGGACACAAGCATATGGCTACACCTTC. Translated, it gives CASSYGTQAYGYTF.

This clonotype was seen at least ten times. The V call is TRBV20-1, the J call TRBJ2-7; 7 bases match TRBD1. This CDR3 has 15 residues. CDR1 DFQATT and CDR2 SNEGSKA come from the germline V gene (reference sequence). V was pared by 0 bases and J by 0 bases, with 5 bases of the junction left unmatched. The CDR3 here is CSARDKTGYSYEQYF. For the CDR3, the DNA is TGCAGTGCTAGAGATAAGACAGGGTACTCCTACGAGCAGTACTTC.

This clonotype appeared many times. The chain employs TRBV11-3 and TRBJ2-7, with unresolved D. This CDR3 region has 12 residues. Germline assignment: CDR1 SGHNT and CDR2 YENEEA. Trimming left V 5 bases short and J 4 bases short, with 9 bases between. The CDR3 is CASSPRRYEQYF. In DNA, the CDR3 is TGTGCCAGCAGCCCTAGGCGGTACGAGCAGTACTTC. Full variable domain (missing parts from reference TRBV11-3 and TRBJ2-7): EAGVVQSPRYKIIEKKQPVAFWCNPISGHNTLYWYLQNLGQGPELLIRYENEEAVDDSQLPKDRFSAERLKGVDSTLKIQPAELGDSAVYLCASSPRRYEQYFGPGTRLTVT.

This clonotype was counted at least ten times. The chain joins TRBV19 to TRBJ1-4; a weak D match, TRBD1 (5 bases). The germline V and J ends were trimmed by 5 bases and 4 bases, with 11 bases remaining between them. The germline V gene encodes CDR1 LNHDA and CDR2 SQIVND (reference sequence). CDR3 length: 14 residues. Here the CDR3 DNA reads TGTGCCAGTAGTGTGGGGACCTATAATGAAAAACTGTTTTTT. It is translated as CASSVGTYNEKLFF.

This clonotype is classed as medium-sized (0.01 to 0.1%). The chain joins TRBV29-1 to TRBJ2-1; D unresolved. Trimming pared 5 bases from V and 8 bases from J, leaving 4 bases between. Germline V lookup: CDR1 SQVTM, CDR2 ANQGSEA. CDR3 length equals 9 residues. CDR3 sequence: CSVRDEQFF. CDR3 in DNA: TGCAGCGTTCGGGATGAGCAGTTCTTC.

This clonotype was seen at least ten times. One junction end disagrees with the germline gene, perhaps due to a read error. The chain joins TRBV7-2 to TRBJ2-7; the match to TRBD2 covers 11 bases. Germline lookup yields CDR1 SGHTA and CDR2 FQGNSA. The CDR3 totals 15 residues. CDR3: CASSLAGGRTYEQYF. For the CDR3, the DNA is TGTGCCAGCAGTTTAGCGGGGGGGCGGACCTACGAGCAGTACTTC.

This clonotype rates as medium-sized (0.01 to 0.1%). The chain combines TRBV29-1 with TRBJ1-4; D is possibly TRBD1 (5 bases). V lost 4 bases and J 6 bases, leaving 12 bases between the germline ends. Germline V lookup: CDR1 SQVTM, CDR2 ANQGSEA. The CDR3 is made up of 13 amino acids. CDR3 nucleotides: TGCAGCGTTGGAACGGCAGGGTATGAAAAACTGTTTTTT. Its translation is CSVGTAGYEKLFF. Supplemented by reference TRBV29-1 and TRBJ1-4, the full variable domain reads SAVISQKPSRDICQRGTSLTIQCQVDSQVTMMFWYRQQPGQSLTLIATANQGSEATYESGFVIDKFPISRPNLTFSTLTVSNMSPEDSSIYLCSVGTAGYEKLFFGSGTQLSVL.

Judged by abundance, this clonotype is medium-sized. The genes are TRBV15 and TRBJ2-7; 10 bases agree with TRBD1. Germline assignment: CDR1 LNHNV and CDR2 YYDKDF (reference sequence). Trimming at V came to 4 bases and at J to 3 bases, leaving 3 bases not matched to a gene. The CDR3 spans 14 residues. In DNA, the CDR3 is TGTGCCACCAGCACGAGGACAGGGGGCTACGAGCAGTACTTC. As protein: CATSTRTGGYEQYF.

This clonotype was detected ten times or more. The V and J genes are TRBV28 and TRBJ2-1; D tentatively reads TRBD1 or TRBD2 (6 bases each). CDR1 is MDHEN, CDR2 SYDVKM, per germline. The CDR3 is 15 residues long. The germline V and J ends were trimmed by 6 bases and 4 bases, with 16 bases remaining between them. The CDR3: CASSPLGGFYNEQFF. CDR3 nucleotides: TGTGCCAGCAGCCCTCTGGGGGGCTTTTACAATGAGCAGTTCTTC.

This clonotype was counted many times. The chain couples TRBV3-1 to TRBJ1-3; TRBD1 agrees at 7 bases. The CDR3 runs 16 residues. Germline trimming cut 2 bases from V and 2 bases from J; bases unmatched to any gene: 6. The germline gives CDR1 LGHDT, CDR2 YNNKEL (reference sequence). The DNA for the CDR3 is TGTGCCAGCAGCCAACCGAAGGGGGCCGCTGGAAACACCATATATTTT. Amino acid sequence: CASSQPKGAAGNTIYF.

By share of the sample, this clonotype is large. The chain uses TRBV7-9 and TRBJ1-3, with D perhaps TRBD1 (6 bases). The CDR3 is 16 residues long. Trimming left V 1 base short and J 0 bases short, with 10 bases between. The V gene's germline CDR1 is SEHNR and CDR2 FQNEAQ (reference sequence). The CDR3 sequence: CASSLGTVYSGNTIYF. DNA for the CDR3: TGTGCCAGCAGCTTAGGGACAGTATACTCTGGAAACACCATATATTTT.

In its sample, this clonotype was seen many times. The genes are TRBV6-2 or TRBV6-3 and TRBJ2-2; D possibly corresponds to TRBD2 (5 bases). This CDR3 has 17 residues. CDR1 and CDR2 (germline): MNHEY, SVGEGT. Trimming removed 7 bases from V and 4 bases from J, with 22 bases in between. The CDR3 bases are TGTGCCAGCAACCCACCGGGGTCCAAGGGCCTCACCGGGGAGCTGTTTTTT. Translated, it gives CASNPPGSKGLTGELFF.